This T cell receptor beta chain was obtained from a study of Ad26.COV2.S vaccination and SARS-CoV-2 variants. General study findings and limits: The authors reported substantial breadth in spike-specific CD8+ and CD4+ T cell responses after vaccination.

Sequencing was performed with immunoSEQ multiplex PCR; in TCRdb, only in-frame clones are kept and a portion is missing. The sample holds about 480,000 clones, around nine tenths seen once. Treatment here: roughly 19 received Ad26.COV2.S at low or high dose, single or two shots; roughly five received placebo; per-sample allocation not given. The samples were gathered on day 63 after the first injection of vaccine or placebo. Germline V gene data show CDR1 as LGHNA and CDR2 as YNFKEQ. The V gene lost 0 bases and the J gene lost 5 bases, with 8 bases spanning the gap. The CDR3 consists of 14 residues. Notes on this clone: Its antigen is not identified.

Specimen: peripheral blood, collected in a trial of Ad26.COV2.S vaccine versus placebo. This chain connects TRBV4-2 to TRBJ1-5; D remains unclear. This receptor was taken from a person aged 18-65 years who received the Ad26.COV2.S COVID-19 vaccine or a placebo. DNA of the CDR3: TGTGCCAGCAGCCAAGATGAGGGTTATCAGCCCCAGCATTTT. Translating it yields CASSQDEGYQPQHF.